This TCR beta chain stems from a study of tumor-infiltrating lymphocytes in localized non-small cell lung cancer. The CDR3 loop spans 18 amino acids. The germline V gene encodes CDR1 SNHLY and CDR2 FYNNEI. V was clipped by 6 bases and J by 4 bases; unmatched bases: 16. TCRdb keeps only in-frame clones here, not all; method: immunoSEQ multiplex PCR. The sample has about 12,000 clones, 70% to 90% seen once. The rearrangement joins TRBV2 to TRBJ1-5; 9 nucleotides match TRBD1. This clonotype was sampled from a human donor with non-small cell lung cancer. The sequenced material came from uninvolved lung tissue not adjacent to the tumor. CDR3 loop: CASSPGDRVMDPNQPQHF. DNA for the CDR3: TGTGCCAGCAGCCCAGGGGACAGGGTCATGGATCCTAATCAGCCCCAGCATTTT.